The 25 T cell receptor beta chains below all came from one sample that was sequenced in a study of shared clonotypes between healthy human individuals. Only in-frame clones appear in the TCRdb table, and some are missing; sequencing was by immunoSEQ multiplex PCR. The sample contains about 520,000 clones, 90% to 96% of which appear only once. Specimen: naive CD4+ T cells sorted from blood. The subset denotes: CD45RA+ positively selected. These receptors all stem from a woman in her 30s in good health.

The V and J genes are TRBV29-1 and TRBJ1-2; D uncertain. Between the trimmed V and J ends, which lost 4 bases and 8 bases, there was a span of 14 bases. The CDR3 contains 12 residues. Looked up from germline, CDR1 is SQVTM and CDR2 is ANQGSEA. CDR3 nucleotides: TGCAGCGTTGCCGGATCATTTGTAGGCTACACCTTC. This gives the protein CSVAGSFVGYTF.

CDR3 sequence: CASSPRGRRSGVGTGELFF. CDR3 DNA sequence: TGTGCCAGCAGTCCCCGGGGGCGCAGGTCGGGAGTGGGCACCGGGGAGCTGTTTTTT. The V call is TRBV7-3, the J call TRBJ2-2, with D tentatively TRBD1 or TRBD2 (6 bases each). The CDR3 is made up of 19 amino acids. The ends were cut back, 6 bases at V and 4 bases at J, with 27 bases in the middle. Germline CDR1 reads SGHTA; CDR2 reads FQGTGA.

The rearrangement uses TRBV28 and TRBJ2-5; D possibly corresponds to TRBD2 (5 bases). The DNA end is a closer match to TRBJ2-7, so the J assignment may be wrong. This CDR3 contains 13 residues. In germline, CDR1 is MDHEN, CDR2 SYDVKM. The CDR3 DNA reads TGTGCCAGCAGACGGGGAGCATCCTACGAGCAGTACTTC. The encoded protein is CASRRGASYEQYF.

The chain has TRBV6-1 and TRBJ2-4, with 12 bases matching TRBD2. With 4 bases clipped from V and 8 bases from J, the junction kept 6 bases outside the gene matches. CDR3 length equals 15 residues. The germline gives CDR1 MNHNS, CDR2 SASEGT. In DNA form, the CDR3 reads TGTGCCAGCAGTGCTAGCGGGAGGGTGGTAGACATTCAGTACTTC. This codes for CASSASGRVVDIQYF.

The chain employs TRBV27 and TRBJ1-5, with 8 bases lining up with TRBD1. From germline, CDR1 is MNHEY and CDR2 SMNVEV (reference sequence). The CDR3 covers 19 residues. Trimming took 6 bases from V and 2 from J; bases not matched to a gene: 18. In nucleotides, the CDR3 is TGTGCCAGCAGGGGGGGCCCGGGCAGGGGGCGAATAGGCAATCAGCCCCAGCATTTT. Its translation: CASRGGPGRGRIGNQPQHF.

The rearrangement joins TRBV7-9 to TRBJ1-2; 8 bases are shared with TRBD1. Germline-derived CDR1 and CDR2 are SEHNR and FQNEAQ (reference sequence). The V and J ends lost 3 bases and 8 bases, in that order; junction bases with no gene match: 8. CDR3 length: 14 amino acids. CDR3 sequence (DNA): TGTGCCAGCAGCTTGCCCCCAGGGGGCAGGGGCTACACCTTC. Encoded protein: CASSLPPGGRGYTF.

The DNA of the CDR3 is TGTGCGGGGGCGGCTAGCGGGAGGAAAGTCTACGAGCAGTACTTC. Translating it yields CAGAASGRKVYEQYF. The chain has TRBV30 and TRBJ2-7; 11 bases match TRBD2. Germline V gives CDR1 GTSNPN, CDR2 SVGIG (reference sequence). CDR3 length equals 15 residues.

The V and J genes are TRBV21-1 and TRBJ2-7; TRBD2 is the table's D call and was not checked against the DNA. TRBV21-1 is a pseudogene segment. The CDR3 is 17 amino acids. The CDR3 loop reads CASSNPGTSEKTYEQYF. The DNA for the CDR3 is TGTGCCAGCAGCAACCCCGGGACTAGCGAAAAAACCTACGAGCAGTACTTC.

The chain carries TRBV5-1 and TRBJ2-1, with 14 bases that match TRBD2. CDR1 is SGHRS, CDR2 YFSETQ, per germline. This CDR3 is 16 amino acids long. V was pared by 4 bases and J by 8 bases, with 8 bases of the junction left unmatched. The CDR3 DNA sequence: TGCGCCAGCAGCCCGGGACTAGCGGGAGTTTTGCATGAGCAGTTCTTC. Its protein product is CASSPGLAGVLHEQFF.

The V call is TRBV14, the J call TRBJ2-3; either TRBD1 or TRBD2 may supply D (5 bases each). V gave up 1 base and J gave up 8 bases, with 19 bases separating them. The CDR3 has 16 amino acids. Germline V gene data show CDR1 as SGHDN and CDR2 as FVKESK. The CDR3 region is CASSQGPGTSGGTQYF. The CDR3 nucleotides are TGTGCCAGCAGCCAAGGTCCCGGGACCAGCGGTGGTACGCAGTATTTT.

Comment on this clone: Other DNA sequences in the same sample also yield this CDR3. This sequence joins TRBV18 and TRBJ1-2, with TRBD1 identical over 9 bases. Germline assignment: CDR1 KGHSH and CDR2 LQKENI. This CDR3 spans 15 amino acids. V lost 0 bases to trimming and J lost 4 bases; unmatched junction nucleotides: 3. This CDR3 reads CASSPPGTGPYGYTF. CDR3 sequence (DNA): TGTGCCAGCTCACCACCAGGGACAGGGCCCTATGGCTACACCTTC.

The gene calls are TRBV2 and TRBJ2-7, with 8 bases that match TRBD1. Germline V gene lookup returns CDR1 SNHLY and CDR2 FYNNEI. V shed 6 bases and J 2 bases; nucleotides not matched to a gene: 3. The CDR3 spans 13 residues. CDR3 sequence reads: CASRGQAPYEQYF. The CDR3, as DNA: TGTGCCAGCAGGGGACAGGCCCCCTACGAGCAGTACTTC.

The chain is built from TRBV4-2 and TRBJ1-2; no clear D. Germline loops: CDR1 LGHNA, CDR2 YNFKEQ. Trimming took off 5 bases at V and 2 bases at J, with 12 bases between the two ends. CDR3 length: 14 amino acids. The CDR3 loop is CASSSMTGNYGYTF. CDR3 sequence (DNA): TGTGCCAGCAGCTCTATGACGGGAAACTATGGCTACACCTTC.

J is TRBJ2-7 and V is TRBV18; either TRBD1 or TRBD2 may supply D (5 bases each). V lost 4 bases, J lost 4 bases, and 17 bases lay in between. The CDR3 runs 15 residues. The germline V gene has CDR1 KGHSH and CDR2 LQKENI. CDR3 bases: TGTGCCAGCTCACTCTCGGCGAGGGGCGAATACGAGCAGTACTTC. It is translated as CASSLSARGEYEQYF.

This chain links TRBV28 with TRBJ1-2; maybe TRBD1 (5 bases). Germline V gene data show CDR1 as MDHEN and CDR2 as SYDVKM. The CDR3 extends over 14 amino acids. V was trimmed by 4 bases and J by 4 bases, leaving 13 bases between them. CDR3 loop: CASSSLDKIYGYTF. Written as DNA, the CDR3 is TGTGCCAGCAGTTCGCTGGACAAGATCTATGGCTACACCTTC.

This clone was seen once. The genes are TRBV15 and TRBJ2-5; 8 bases line up with TRBD2. Trimming cost V 5 bases and J 4 bases; bases outside gene matches: 15. The CDR3 has 17 amino acids. Germline V gene data show CDR1 as LNHNV and CDR2 as YYDKDF (reference sequence). The CDR3 bases are TGTGCCACCAGCCGGGGGGGGACTACTAGCGTAGGAGAGACCCAGTACTTC. Protein sequence: CATSRGGTTSVGETQYF.

The rearrangement joins TRBV5-4 to TRBJ2-2; 9 nucleotides align to TRBD1. The CDR3 contains 15 residues. V shed 3 bases, J shed 2 bases, and the junction held 2 bases outside the gene matches. Germline V gene lookup returns CDR1 SGHNT and CDR2 YYREEE (reference sequence). The CDR3 sequence is CASSWDRENTGELFF. The CDR3 coding sequence is TGTGCCAGCAGCTGGGACAGGGAAAACACCGGGGAGCTGTTTTTT. Together with reference TRBV5-4 and TRBJ2-2, the CDR3 gives the full variable domain: ETGVTQSPTHLIKTRGQQVTLRCSSQSGHNTVSWYQQALGQGPQFIFQYYREEENGRGNFPPRFSGLQFPNYSSELNVNALELDDSALYLCASSWDRENTGELFFGEGSRLTVL.

The chain combines TRBV27 with TRBJ2-1; no clear D gene. The CDR3 has 12 residues. CDR1 and CDR2 from the germline V gene are MNHEY and SMNVEV (reference sequence). V was shortened by 5 bases and J by 10 bases, with 12 bases between the two germline ends. CDR3 sequence reads: CASSPGIGEQFF. CDR3 DNA: TGTGCCAGCAGTCCTGGGATCGGAGAGCAGTTCTTC.

V usage is TRBV27 and J usage is TRBJ2-3, with 9 positions matching TRBD2. The V and J ends lost 6 bases and 6 bases, in that order; junction bases with no gene match: 10. The germline CDR1 and CDR2 sequences are MNHEY and SMNVEV (reference sequence). The CDR3 runs to 15 residues. In nucleotides, the CDR3 is TGTGCCAGCAGCCCGGGACTAGCTTCCTCGGATACGCAGTATTTT. It specifies CASSPGLASSDTQYF.

The chain joins TRBV5-1 to TRBJ1-3; 9 bases fit TRBD1. This CDR3 is built from 17 residues. Germline CDR1 reads SGHRS; CDR2 reads YFSETQ. V lost 0 bases to trimming and J lost 0 bases; unmatched junction nucleotides: 4. This chain's CDR3 is CASSLGTGATSGNTIYF. The CDR3 nucleotides are TGCGCCAGCAGCTTGGGGACAGGGGCCACCTCTGGAAACACCATATATTTT.

The rearrangement joins TRBV28 to TRBJ2-5; 11 nucleotides align to TRBD2. The CDR3 sequence is 16 residues long. V gave up 0 bases and J gave up 2 bases; unmatched junction bases: 2. Germline-derived CDR1 and CDR2 are MDHEN and SYDVKM. In DNA, the CDR3 is TGTGCCAGCAGTTTATGGGGACTAGCGGAACAAGAGACCCAGTACTTC. Translated: CASSLWGLAEQETQYF. The whole variable domain, filled in from reference TRBV28 and TRBJ2-5, reads DVKVTQSSRYLVKRTGEKVFLECVQDMDHENMFWYRQDPGLGLRLIYFSYDVKMKEKGDIPEGYSVSREKKERFSLILESASTNQTSMYLCASSLWGLAEQETQYFGPGTRLLVL.

The V gene is TRBV7-9, the J gene TRBJ2-7; 11 bases fit TRBD1. The ends lost 3 bases at V and 1 base at J; junction bases unmatched: 2. Germline V gene sequence: CDR1 SEHNR, CDR2 FQNEAQ (reference sequence). The CDR3 has 15 amino acids. In DNA, the CDR3 is TGTGCCAGCAGCTTCCGGGACAGGGGGTCCTACGAGCAGTACTTC. This sequence encodes CASSFRDRGSYEQYF.

This clone was found once. The chain uses TRBV7-2 and TRBJ2-7; D uncertain. The V end was cut by 2 bases, the J end by 2 bases, with 16 bases between. Germline-derived CDR1 and CDR2 are SGHTA and FQGNSA. This CDR3 spans 16 amino acids. CDR3 protein: CASSLSHSSMTYEQYF. Here the CDR3 DNA reads TGTGCCAGCAGCTTATCGCACTCCTCAATGACCTACGAGCAGTACTTC.

The rearrangement links TRBV15 to TRBJ2-2, with 12 bases matching TRBD2. Germline trimming cut 1 base from V and 1 base from J; bases unmatched to any gene: 4. CDR1 is LNHNV, CDR2 YYDKDF, per germline (reference sequence). The CDR3 extends over 18 amino acids. This CDR3 reads CATSRGLAGARNTGELFF. DNA for the CDR3: TGTGCCACCAGCAGAGGACTAGCGGGAGCACGGAACACCGGGGAGCTGTTTTTT.

The gene calls are TRBV9 and TRBJ1-5; perhaps TRBD1 as D (6 bases). With 3 bases removed from V and 0 bases from J, the gap between germline ends came to 22 bases. Germline V gene data show CDR1 as SGDLS and CDR2 as YYNGEE. There are 19 residues in the CDR3. The CDR3 spells CASSGPGEDSILSNQPQHF. CDR3 bases: TGTGCCAGCAGCGGACCAGGGGAGGACAGTATCCTTAGCAATCAGCCCCAGCATTTT.